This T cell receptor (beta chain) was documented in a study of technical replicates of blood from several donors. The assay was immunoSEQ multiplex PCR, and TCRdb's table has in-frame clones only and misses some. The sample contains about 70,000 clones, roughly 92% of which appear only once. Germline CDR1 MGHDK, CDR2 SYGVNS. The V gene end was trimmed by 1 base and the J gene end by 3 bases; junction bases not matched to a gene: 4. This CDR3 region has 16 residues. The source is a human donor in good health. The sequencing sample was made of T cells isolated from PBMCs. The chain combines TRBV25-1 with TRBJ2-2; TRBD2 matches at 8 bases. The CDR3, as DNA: TGTGCCAGCAGTGAATGTACTAGCGGATACACCGGGGAGCTGTTTTTT. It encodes CASSECTSGYTGELFF.